Below, 30 T cell receptor beta chains from the same sample are listed, as sequenced in a study of CD4+ T cells in melanoma. Assay used: immunoSEQ multiplex PCR; TCRdb lists only in-frame clones, some missing. The data hold about 10,000 clones, with around two thirds observed a single time. Material: cells from a culture (not recorded whether cultured in vitro). The origin of the receptors is a human donor with melanoma.

The chain links TRBV2 to TRBJ1-1, with TRBD1 as a possible D gene (5 bases). Germline V gene sequence: CDR1 SNHLY, CDR2 FYNNEI. This CDR3 contains 14 residues. Trimming removed 8 bases from V and 4 bases from J, with 17 bases in between. Here the CDR3 DNA reads TGTGCCAGCGAAATTCGGGGCGGTGGCACTGAAGCTTTCTTT. Its translation is CASEIRGGGTEAFF.

J is TRBJ1-1 and V is TRBV27; D call uncertain. The CDR3 has 15 residues. V shed 5 bases and J shed 1 base, with 14 bases lying between them. The V gene's germline CDR1 is MNHEY and CDR2 SMNVEV (reference sequence). The CDR3 nucleotides are TGTGCCAGCAGTCCACTAGTCGCCCGGAACACTGAAGCTTTCTTT. Amino acids: CASSPLVARNTEAFF.

The chain uses TRBV6-5 and TRBJ1-2; 7 nucleotides align to TRBD1. The CDR3 totals 12 residues. Looked up from germline, CDR1 is MNHEY and CDR2 is SVGAGI. V shed 8 bases, J shed 2 bases, and the junction held 2 bases outside the gene matches. The CDR3 DNA reads as TGTGCCAGCGAACAGGGGAACTATGGCTACACCTTC. Its translation: CASEQGNYGYTF.

This clone was detected a few times. This chain uses TRBV5-1 with TRBJ1-2; D perhaps matches TRBD1 (6 bases). This CDR3 has 12 amino acids. Germline V gives CDR1 SGHRS, CDR2 YFSETQ. V lost 4 bases and J 8 bases, leaving 12 bases between the germline ends. This CDR3 reads CASSRDNSGYTF. CDR3 nucleotides: TGCGCCAGCAGCCGGGACAATTCGGGCTACACCTTC.

The chain employs TRBV6-5 and TRBJ1-2; the D is unclear. The V end lost 2 bases, the J end lost 7 bases, and 14 bases lay between the germline ends. The CDR3 sequence is 14 residues long. Germline CDR1 is MNHEY and CDR2 is SVGAGI. The CDR3 region is CASSYGQAPGGYTF. CDR3 nucleotide sequence: TGTGCCAGCAGTTACGGCCAGGCCCCGGGTGGCTACACCTTC.

The V gene is TRBV6-1, the J gene TRBJ2-2, with 8 positions matching TRBD1. Trimming took 4 bases from V and 1 from J; bases not matched to a gene: 8. CDR1 is MNHNS and CDR2 is SASEGT in the germline V gene. The CDR3 contains 17 residues. CDR3 coding DNA: TGTGCCAGCAGTGTACTTCCCGGGACAGGGAACACCGGGGAGCTGTTTTTT. It specifies CASSVLPGTGNTGELFF.

The CDR3 loop reads CAAAQRGAYNEQFF. CDR3 DNA sequence: TGTGCCGCAGCCCAGCGGGGGGCCTACAATGAGCAGTTCTTC. V and J are TRBV19 and TRBJ2-1, with 9 bases fitting TRBD2. V gave up 11 bases and J gave up 2 bases; unmatched junction bases: 7. Looked up from germline, CDR1 is LNHDA and CDR2 is SQIVND (reference sequence). CDR3 size: 14 residues.

In its sample, this clone was seen a few times. The chain couples TRBV10-3 to TRBJ1-1; D possibly corresponds to TRBD1 (6 bases). In germline, CDR1 is ENHRY, CDR2 SYGVKD. This CDR3 spans 12 amino acids. The germline V and J ends were trimmed by 5 bases and 7 bases, with 11 bases remaining between them. This CDR3 is CAISKPDSEAFF. For the CDR3, the DNA is TGTGCCATCAGTAAACCGGACAGTGAAGCTTTCTTT.

The chain is built from TRBV15 and TRBJ2-3; TRBD2 is a possible D gene (6 bases). Trimming stripped 0 bases from V and 0 bases from J, with 16 bases between. In germline, CDR1 is LNHNV, CDR2 YYDKDF (reference sequence). CDR3 length: 18 residues. The CDR3 nucleotides are TGTGCCACCAGCAGAGATCCAACGCGGGGTTCCAGCACAGATACGCAGTATTTT. It translates to CATSRDPTRGSSTDTQYF.

The rearrangement joins TRBV6-5 to TRBJ2-2; D call uncertain. The CDR3 length is 10 residues. The V and J ends lost 8 bases and 6 bases respectively, with 4 bases between them. Germline CDR1 and CDR2: MNHEY and SVGAGI. The CDR3 is CASWAGELFF. For the CDR3, the DNA is TGTGCCAGCTGGGCCGGGGAGCTGTTTTTT.

The J gene is TRBJ1-5, the V gene TRBV15; D possibly corresponds to TRBD1 (6 bases). V lost 4 bases and J 4 bases, leaving 14 bases between the germline ends. Germline assignment: CDR1 LNHNV and CDR2 YYDKDF (reference sequence). The CDR3 is 15 residues long. The CDR3 is CATSIGRGMNQPQHF. The CDR3 bases are TGTGCCACCAGCATCGGCAGGGGAATGAATCAGCCCCAGCATTTT.

This clone was observed a few times. The V and J genes are TRBV2 and TRBJ2-5; D remains ambiguous. CDR3 size: 13 residues. Looked up from germline, CDR1 is SNHLY and CDR2 is FYNNEI. V dropped 6 bases and J dropped 0 bases, with 8 bases sitting between them. CDR3 sequence reads: CASSSINQETQYF. The CDR3 DNA is TGTGCCAGCAGCTCTATAAACCAAGAGACCCAGTACTTC.

V is TRBV18 and J is TRBJ2-5; D unclear. This CDR3 has 13 residues. Trimming removed 5 bases from V and 0 bases from J, with 7 bases in between. Germline V CDR1 and CDR2: KGHSH, LQKENI. The CDR3: CASSRTDQETQYF. CDR3 sequence (DNA): TGTGCCAGCTCAAGAACAGACCAAGAGACCCAGTACTTC.

This clone was picked up a small number of times. The V and J genes are TRBV15 and TRBJ1-5; D might be TRBD1 (5 bases). Trimming took 3 bases from V and 2 from J, leaving 11 bases between them. There are 15 residues in the CDR3. CDR1 LNHNV and CDR2 YYDKDF come from the germline V gene (reference sequence). The CDR3 is CATSRAGYGNQPQHF. CDR3 DNA: TGTGCCACCAGCAGGGCAGGGTATGGCAATCAGCCCCAGCATTTT.

The rearrangement joins TRBV30 to TRBJ1-6; D remains unclear. The germline CDR1 and CDR2 sequences are GTSNPN and SVGIG (reference sequence). CDR3 length: 15 residues. Trimming took off 0 bases at V and 0 bases at J, with 6 bases between the two ends. CDR3 in DNA: TGTGCCTGGAGTGTACCGTTCTCCTATAATTCACCCCTCCACTTT. Translated, it gives CAWSVPFSYNSPLHF.

V usage is TRBV18 and J usage is TRBJ2-2; D tentatively reads TRBD1 or TRBD2 (5 bases each). The CDR3 has 12 residues. Germline V gene data show CDR1 as KGHSH and CDR2 as LQKENI. The V end was cut by 3 bases, the J end by 6 bases, with 5 bases between. The CDR3 coding sequence is TGTGCCAGCTCACCGGGGGCCGGGGAGCTGTTTTTT. Encoded protein: CASSPGAGELFF.

The chain links TRBV6-6 to TRBJ1-1; a weak D match, TRBD1 (5 bases). Germline lookup yields CDR1 MNHNY and CDR2 SVGAGI (reference sequence). CDR3 size: 15 residues. Between the trimmed V and J ends, which lost 0 bases and 1 base, there was a span of 9 bases. The CDR3, as DNA: TGTGCCAGCAGTTACTCGTGGGGGACGAACACTGAAGCTTTCTTT. It translates to CASSYSWGTNTEAFF.

The rearrangement links TRBV11-2 to TRBJ2-3, with 9 bases aligning to TRBD2. The germline gives CDR1 SGHAT, CDR2 FQNNGV. This CDR3 is built from 17 residues. J was trimmed by 4 bases and V by 3 bases; bases with no gene match: 11. CDR3 coding DNA: TGTGCCAGCAGCTTCGACCCAGCGGGGGGTGGAGCAGATACGCAGTATTTT. This codes for CASSFDPAGGGADTQYF.

The chain employs TRBV4-1 and TRBJ1-1; D is uncertain. The length of the CDR3 is 15 residues. V shed 4 bases and J shed 2 bases, with 14 bases lying between them. The germline V gene encodes CDR1 MGHRA and CDR2 YSYEKL. For the CDR3, the DNA is TGCGCCAGCAGCCTTCAAATTACAGCCAACACTGAAGCTTTCTTT. Translation gives CASSLQITANTEAFF.

This chain links TRBV6-5 with TRBJ1-1; D might be TRBD1 (5 bases). The CDR3 is 15 amino acids. The ends were cut back, 4 bases at V and 1 base at J, with 13 bases in the middle. The germline V gene encodes CDR1 MNHEY and CDR2 SVGAGI. CDR3 nucleotide sequence: TGTGCCAGCAGTTCACCCCGGGGGGGGAACACTGAAGCTTTCTTT. Amino acids: CASSSPRGGNTEAFF.

The chain couples TRBV18 to TRBJ1-3; D gene uncertain. The CDR3 spans 15 residues. V lost 0 bases, J lost 0 bases, and 6 bases lay in between. CDR1 and CDR2 from the germline V gene are KGHSH and LQKENI. This CDR3 reads CASSPPVRSGNTIYF. The CDR3 nucleotides read TGTGCCAGCTCACCACCGGTCCGCTCTGGAAACACCATATATTTT.

The rearrangement joins TRBV7-2 to TRBJ1-4; 10 bases agree with TRBD1. This CDR3 is built from 14 residues. V shed 8 bases and J 6 bases; nucleotides not matched to a gene: 6. Germline-derived CDR1 and CDR2 are SGHTA and FQGNSA. CDR3 protein: CASGLDRGHEKLFF. The DNA for the CDR3 is TGTGCCAGCGGTCTTGACAGGGGGCATGAAAAACTGTTTTTT.

This chain uses TRBV18 with TRBJ2-3; no definite D call. This CDR3 spans 15 amino acids. V lost 1 base and J 3 bases, leaving 11 bases between the germline ends. CDR1 and CDR2 from the germline V gene are KGHSH and LQKENI. CDR3 loop: CASSPRWGGTDTQYF. The CDR3, as DNA: TGTGCCAGCTCACCACGATGGGGTGGAACAGATACGCAGTATTTT.

This clone has a single count. The chain joins TRBV7-9 to TRBJ1-2; 12 positions agree with TRBD1. With 2 bases clipped from V and 8 bases from J, the junction kept 6 bases outside the gene matches. Germline CDR1 SEHNR, CDR2 FQNEAQ (reference sequence). The CDR3 totals 15 residues. DNA for the CDR3: TGTGCCAGCAGCTTAAGGGACAGGGGGCAGCGGGGCTACACCTTC. As protein: CASSLRDRGQRGYTF.

The chain employs TRBV2 and TRBJ1-6; no clear D gene. The CDR3 length is 17 residues. Germline V CDR1 and CDR2: SNHLY, FYNNEI. V was pared by 0 bases and J by 6 bases, with 15 bases between. The CDR3 reads CASSEAGRGALNSPLHF. CDR3 DNA sequence: TGTGCCAGCAGTGAAGCGGGGAGAGGTGCCCTTAATTCACCCCTCCACTTT.

This clone was seen only a few times. CDR3 coding DNA: TGCGCCAGCAAAGCAGGGACGTTAGCAACTAATGAAAAACTGTTTTTT. The encoded protein is CASKAGTLATNEKLFF. The V call is TRBV5-1, the J call TRBJ1-4; D possibly corresponds to TRBD1 (5 bases). This CDR3 spans 16 amino acids. V lost 6 bases and J lost 0, with 15 bases in between. Germline CDR1 is SGHRS and CDR2 is YFSETQ.

The rearrangement uses TRBV19 and TRBJ2-4, with D unclear. The CDR3 length is 17 residues. Trimming pared 0 bases from V and 0 bases from J, leaving 12 bases between. CDR1 and CDR2 from the germline V gene are LNHDA and SQIVND (reference sequence). CDR3 sequence (DNA): TGTGCCAGTAGTATAGATGTAAGGCAGATAGCCAAAAACATTCAGTACTTC. Its protein is CASSIDVRQIAKNIQYF.

The chain carries TRBV18 and TRBJ1-1; perhaps TRBD1 as D (5 bases). CDR3 length equals 14 residues. V was shortened by 1 base and J by 5 bases, with 11 bases between the two germline ends. Looked up from germline, CDR1 is KGHSH and CDR2 is LQKENI. The CDR3 loop is CASSPQDTTTEAFF. DNA of the CDR3: TGTGCCAGCTCACCACAGGACACAACGACTGAAGCTTTCTTT.

Only a few counts were recorded for this clone. This chain joins TRBV30 and TRBJ2-2; D remains unclear. The CDR3 runs 14 residues. Germline lookup yields CDR1 GTSNPN and CDR2 SVGIG (reference sequence). The V end lost 2 bases, the J end lost 2 bases, and 9 bases lay between the germline ends. The CDR3 loop reads CAWSLGFNTGELFF. CDR3 DNA: TGTGCCTGGAGTTTGGGCTTTAACACCGGGGAGCTGTTTTTT. The complete variable domain, with remaining parts taken from reference TRBV30 and TRBJ2-2, reads SQTIHQWPATLVQPVGSPLSLECTVEGTSNPNLYWYRQAAGRGLQLLFYSVGIGQISSEVPQNLSASRPQDRQFILSSKKLLLSDSGFYLCAWSLGFNTGELFFGEGSRLTVL.

The rearrangement joins TRBV12-5 to TRBJ1-3; D ambiguous. The V gene lost 2 bases and the J gene lost 5 bases, with 7 bases spanning the gap. There are 13 residues in the CDR3. The germline V gene encodes CDR1 LGHNT and CDR2 FRNRAP. The CDR3 DNA reads TGTGCTAGTGGTTTGACCCCGAGAAACACCATATATTTT. Translating it yields CASGLTPRNTIYF.